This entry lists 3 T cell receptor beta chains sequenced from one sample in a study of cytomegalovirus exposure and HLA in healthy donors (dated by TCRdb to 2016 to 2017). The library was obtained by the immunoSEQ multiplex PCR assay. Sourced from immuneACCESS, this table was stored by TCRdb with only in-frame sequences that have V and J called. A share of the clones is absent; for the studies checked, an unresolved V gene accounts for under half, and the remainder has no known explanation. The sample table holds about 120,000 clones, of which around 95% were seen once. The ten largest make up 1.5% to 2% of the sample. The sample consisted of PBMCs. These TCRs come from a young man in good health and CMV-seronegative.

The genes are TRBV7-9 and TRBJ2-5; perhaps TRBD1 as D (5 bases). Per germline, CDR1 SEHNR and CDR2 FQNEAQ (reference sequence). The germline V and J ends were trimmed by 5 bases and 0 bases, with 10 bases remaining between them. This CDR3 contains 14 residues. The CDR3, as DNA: TGTGCCAGCAGCCCGACAGCGTACCAAGAGACCCAGTACTTC. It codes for CASSPTAYQETQYF.

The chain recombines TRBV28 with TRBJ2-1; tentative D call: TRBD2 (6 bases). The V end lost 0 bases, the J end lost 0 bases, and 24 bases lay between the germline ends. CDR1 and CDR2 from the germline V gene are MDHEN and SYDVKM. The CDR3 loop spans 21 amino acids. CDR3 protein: CASSLWLRGTGSLSSYNEQFF. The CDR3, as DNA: TGTGCCAGCAGTTTATGGCTAAGGGGCACCGGGAGTCTCAGCTCCTACAATGAGCAGTTCTTC.

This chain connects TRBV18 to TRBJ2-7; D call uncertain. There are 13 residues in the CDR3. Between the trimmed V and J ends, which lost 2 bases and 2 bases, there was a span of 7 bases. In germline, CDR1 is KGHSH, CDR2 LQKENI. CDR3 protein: CASSPNGAYEQYF. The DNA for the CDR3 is TGTGCCAGCTCACCAAACGGAGCCTACGAGCAGTACTTC.